Following are 19 T cell receptor beta chains from one sample sequenced in a study of shared clonotypes between healthy human individuals. Using immunoSEQ multiplex PCR, the repertoire was profiled, and TCRdb retains in-frame clones only, with some absent. The sample records some 790,000 clones, over 60% being singletons. Material: memory CD4+ T cells sorted from blood. Subset in this sample: CD45RA-negative fraction. The source of these receptors is a woman in her thirties in good health.

V and J are TRBV5-6 and TRBJ1-2; D gene unclear. The germline V and J ends were trimmed by 0 bases and 6 bases, with 9 bases remaining between them. The CDR3 loop spans 13 amino acids. Germline V gene lookup returns CDR1 SGHDT and CDR2 YYEEEE. CDR3 in amino acids: CASSLAKRDGYTF. CDR3 in DNA: TGTGCCAGCAGCTTGGCCAAGCGTGATGGCTACACCTTC.

The V gene is TRBV7-8, the J gene TRBJ1-2; D is uncertain. CDR3 length: 17 residues. From germline, CDR1 is SGHVS and CDR2 FQNEAQ. V was trimmed by 6 bases and J by 6 bases, leaving 26 bases between them. Here the CDR3 reads CASRDLTKADQLNGYTF. DNA for the CDR3: TGTGCCAGCAGAGATTTGACGAAGGCCGATCAATTAAATGGCTACACCTTC.

The chain employs TRBV4-1 and TRBJ2-5; 7 bases are shared with TRBD2. Trimming took 5 bases from V and 2 from J; bases not matched to a gene: 2. CDR1 and CDR2 from the germline V gene are MGHRA and YSYEKL. The CDR3 spans 13 residues. This chain's CDR3 is CASSWREQETQYF. The CDR3 DNA reads TGCGCCAGCAGCTGGCGGGAGCAAGAGACCCAGTACTTC.

This clone was recorded a few times. This chain links TRBV5-6 with TRBJ2-7, with a possible D match to TRBD2 (6 bases). This CDR3 comprises 11 residues. CDR1 and CDR2 from the germline V gene are SGHDT and YYEEEE. V was cut by 4 bases and J by 9 bases, with 11 bases left in between. The CDR3 protein is CASSGGPGQYF. For the CDR3, the DNA is TGTGCCAGCAGCGGAGGGCCCGGGCAGTACTTC.

The sample holds a few counts of this clone. The same CDR3 can be traced to other DNA sequences in this sample. The rearrangement links TRBV5-1 to TRBJ1-1; no clear D gene. From germline, CDR1 is SGHRS and CDR2 YFSETQ. This CDR3 spans 13 amino acids. The ends were cut back, 0 bases at V and 1 base at J, with 4 bases in the middle. The chain's CDR3 is CASSLAPNTEAFF. The CDR3 nucleotides read TGCGCCAGCAGCTTGGCTCCGAACACTGAAGCTTTCTTT. Variable domain in full (rest from reference TRBV5-1 and TRBJ1-1): KAGVTQTPRYLIKTRGQQVTLSCSPISGHRSVSWYQQTPGQGLQFLFEYFSETQRNKGNFPGRFSGRQFSNSRSEMNVSTLELGDSALYLCASSLAPNTEAFFGQGTRLTVV.

The count of this clone is one. This chain's CDR3 is CASSLAGGRIAGANVLTF. Written as DNA, the CDR3 is TGTGCCAGCAGCTTAGCGGGCGGGAGGATTGCTGGGGCCAACGTCCTGACTTTC. The chain combines TRBV7-2 with TRBJ2-6; 8 bases agree with TRBD2. This CDR3 contains 18 residues. Trimming removed 0 bases from V and 2 bases from J; junction bases left unmatched: 6. Germline V gene lookup returns CDR1 SGHTA and CDR2 FQGNSA.

The chain has TRBV5-1 and TRBJ1-1; D is undetermined. Trimming cost V 0 bases and J 1 base, with 10 bases left between them. The CDR3 extends over 15 amino acids. Germline CDR1 and CDR2: SGHRS and YFSETQ. The CDR3, as DNA: TGCGCCAGCAGCTTGGCCGGGCGCACGAACACTGAAGCTTTCTTT. Its translation is CASSLAGRTNTEAFF. Together with reference TRBV5-1 and TRBJ1-1, the CDR3 gives the full variable domain: KAGVTQTPRYLIKTRGQQVTLSCSPISGHRSVSWYQQTPGQGLQFLFEYFSETQRNKGNFPGRFSGRQFSNSRSEMNVSTLELGDSALYLCASSLAGRTNTEAFFGQGTRLTVV.

In its sample, this clone was seen a few times. The CDR3 here is CASSRDRTGSSYEQYF. The CDR3 DNA sequence: TGTGCCAGCAGTCGAGACAGGACAGGGAGCTCCTACGAGCAGTACTTC. The V and J genes are TRBV28 and TRBJ2-7; TRBD1 aligns across 8 bases. Germline-derived CDR1 and CDR2 are MDHEN and SYDVKM. The CDR3 extends over 16 amino acids. J gave up 0 bases and V 5 bases, and 9 bases lay outside the gene matches.

The V and J genes are TRBV7-7 and TRBJ2-1; D perhaps matches TRBD2 (5 bases). Trimming took 10 bases from V and 6 from J, leaving 25 bases between them. The germline V gene encodes CDR1 SSHAT and CDR2 FNYEAQ (reference sequence). This CDR3 contains 16 residues. This CDR3 is CATTAPGIQLGNEQFF. DNA for the CDR3: TGTGCCACAACAGCCCCCGGGATCCAGCTGGGCAATGAGCAGTTCTTC.

V and J are TRBV28 and TRBJ1-1; a weak D match, TRBD1 (6 bases). Germline CDR1 and CDR2: MDHEN and SYDVKM. Trimming left V 4 bases short and J 0 bases short, with 12 bases between. The CDR3 covers 15 residues. This CDR3 reads CASSSQGLLNTEAFF. CDR3 bases: TGTGCCAGCAGTTCACAGGGCCTATTGAACACTGAAGCTTTCTTT.

The CDR3: CASSLFFGGSYEQYF. The CDR3 bases are TGTGCCAGCAGTTTATTTTTCGGCGGGAGCTACGAGCAGTACTTC. The V call is TRBV28, the J call TRBJ2-7; TRBD2 matches at 7 bases. Germline V gene sequence: CDR1 MDHEN, CDR2 SYDVKM. Trimming removed 1 base from V and 3 bases from J; junction bases left unmatched: 6. The CDR3 is made up of 15 amino acids.

The sample holds a few counts of this clone. The CDR3 DNA reads as TGTGCCAGCAGACTGAACTCTGGGGCCAACGTCCTGACTTTC. This sequence encodes CASRLNSGANVLTF. V gene TRBV28 combines with J gene TRBJ2-6; no clear D gene. CDR1 and CDR2 from the germline V gene are MDHEN and SYDVKM. Trimming shortened V by 6 bases and J by 0 bases, and 6 bases separated the two germline ends. There are 14 residues in the CDR3.

This chain links TRBV6-1 with TRBJ2-2; 7 nucleotides agree with TRBD2. The CDR3 totals 14 residues. Germline CDR1 reads MNHNS; CDR2 reads SASEGT. Germline trimming cut 3 bases from V and 6 bases from J; bases unmatched to any gene: 4. The CDR3 DNA reads TGTGCCAGCAGTGAGCGGGAGCAGTCCGGGGAGCTGTTTTTT. This codes for CASSEREQSGELFF.

The rearrangement joins TRBV5-1 to TRBJ2-1; D is unresolved. CDR3 length: 11 amino acids. Germline V gene lookup returns CDR1 SGHRS and CDR2 YFSETQ. The V end was cut by 0 bases, the J end by 8 bases, with 3 bases between. The CDR3 nucleotides are TGCGCCAGCAGCTTGGAGGATGAGCAGTTCTTC. It translates to CASSLEDEQFF.

In DNA, the CDR3 is TGTGCCAGCCCGGGGACAGGGGGCGGTGAAGCTTTCTTT. Its protein product is CASPGTGGGEAFF. The rearrangement joins TRBV28 to TRBJ1-1; 12 bases are a match to TRBD1. V shed 8 bases and J 7 bases; nucleotides not matched to a gene: 5. The length of the CDR3 is 13 residues. The germline V gene has CDR1 MDHEN and CDR2 SYDVKM.

This clone occurred a few times. The V and J genes are TRBV2 and TRBJ1-5; D is unresolved. The CDR3 extends over 12 amino acids. Germline lookup yields CDR1 SNHLY and CDR2 FYNNEI. Trimming took 4 bases from V and 4 from J, leaving 5 bases between them. The chain's CDR3 is CASSGVNQPQHF. CDR3 DNA: TGTGCCAGCAGTGGAGTGAATCAGCCCCAGCATTTT. The full variable domain, in which reference TRBV2 and TRBJ1-5 provide the parts outside the CDR3, is EPEVTQTPSHQVTQMGQEVILRCVPISNHLYFYWYRQILGQKVEFLVSFYNNEISEKSEIFDDQFSVERPDGSNFTLKIRSTKLEDSAMYFCASSGVNQPQHFGDGTRLSIL.

This clone was detected ten times or more. The CDR3 here is CASSPGLAGAVGELFF. CDR3 sequence (DNA): TGTGCCAGCTCGCCGGGACTAGCGGGAGCGGTCGGGGAGCTGTTTTTT. The V gene is TRBV18, the J gene TRBJ2-2, with 14 bases fitting TRBD2. The ends lost 6 bases at V and 7 bases at J; junction bases unmatched: 7. This CDR3 region has 16 residues. Germline V gene lookup returns CDR1 KGHSH and CDR2 LQKENI. The complete variable domain, with remaining parts taken from reference TRBV18 and TRBJ2-2, reads NAGVMQNPRHLVRRRGQEARLRCSPMKGHSHVYWYRQLPEEGLKFMVYLQKENIIDESGMPKERFSAEFPKEGPSILRIQQVVRGDSAAYFCASSPGLAGAVGELFFGEGSRLTVL.

The chain's CDR3 is CASSSGQGDEQYF. CDR3 coding DNA: TGTGCCAGTAGTTCGGGACAGGGGGACGAGCAGTACTTC. The gene calls are TRBV19 and TRBJ2-7, with 11 bases aligning to TRBD1. The CDR3 sequence is 13 residues long. Per germline, CDR1 LNHDA and CDR2 SQIVND (reference sequence). The V segment lost 5 bases and the J segment 5 bases; nucleotides outside the gene matches: 2.

This chain uses TRBV9 with TRBJ2-5; D not certain. The CDR3 spans 12 residues. Per germline, CDR1 SGDLS and CDR2 YYNGEE. Trimming removed 4 bases from V and 11 bases from J, with 15 bases in between. The CDR3: CASSSDQAKQYF. The CDR3 coding sequence is TGTGCCAGCAGCTCGGATCAGGCGAAGCAGTACTTC.